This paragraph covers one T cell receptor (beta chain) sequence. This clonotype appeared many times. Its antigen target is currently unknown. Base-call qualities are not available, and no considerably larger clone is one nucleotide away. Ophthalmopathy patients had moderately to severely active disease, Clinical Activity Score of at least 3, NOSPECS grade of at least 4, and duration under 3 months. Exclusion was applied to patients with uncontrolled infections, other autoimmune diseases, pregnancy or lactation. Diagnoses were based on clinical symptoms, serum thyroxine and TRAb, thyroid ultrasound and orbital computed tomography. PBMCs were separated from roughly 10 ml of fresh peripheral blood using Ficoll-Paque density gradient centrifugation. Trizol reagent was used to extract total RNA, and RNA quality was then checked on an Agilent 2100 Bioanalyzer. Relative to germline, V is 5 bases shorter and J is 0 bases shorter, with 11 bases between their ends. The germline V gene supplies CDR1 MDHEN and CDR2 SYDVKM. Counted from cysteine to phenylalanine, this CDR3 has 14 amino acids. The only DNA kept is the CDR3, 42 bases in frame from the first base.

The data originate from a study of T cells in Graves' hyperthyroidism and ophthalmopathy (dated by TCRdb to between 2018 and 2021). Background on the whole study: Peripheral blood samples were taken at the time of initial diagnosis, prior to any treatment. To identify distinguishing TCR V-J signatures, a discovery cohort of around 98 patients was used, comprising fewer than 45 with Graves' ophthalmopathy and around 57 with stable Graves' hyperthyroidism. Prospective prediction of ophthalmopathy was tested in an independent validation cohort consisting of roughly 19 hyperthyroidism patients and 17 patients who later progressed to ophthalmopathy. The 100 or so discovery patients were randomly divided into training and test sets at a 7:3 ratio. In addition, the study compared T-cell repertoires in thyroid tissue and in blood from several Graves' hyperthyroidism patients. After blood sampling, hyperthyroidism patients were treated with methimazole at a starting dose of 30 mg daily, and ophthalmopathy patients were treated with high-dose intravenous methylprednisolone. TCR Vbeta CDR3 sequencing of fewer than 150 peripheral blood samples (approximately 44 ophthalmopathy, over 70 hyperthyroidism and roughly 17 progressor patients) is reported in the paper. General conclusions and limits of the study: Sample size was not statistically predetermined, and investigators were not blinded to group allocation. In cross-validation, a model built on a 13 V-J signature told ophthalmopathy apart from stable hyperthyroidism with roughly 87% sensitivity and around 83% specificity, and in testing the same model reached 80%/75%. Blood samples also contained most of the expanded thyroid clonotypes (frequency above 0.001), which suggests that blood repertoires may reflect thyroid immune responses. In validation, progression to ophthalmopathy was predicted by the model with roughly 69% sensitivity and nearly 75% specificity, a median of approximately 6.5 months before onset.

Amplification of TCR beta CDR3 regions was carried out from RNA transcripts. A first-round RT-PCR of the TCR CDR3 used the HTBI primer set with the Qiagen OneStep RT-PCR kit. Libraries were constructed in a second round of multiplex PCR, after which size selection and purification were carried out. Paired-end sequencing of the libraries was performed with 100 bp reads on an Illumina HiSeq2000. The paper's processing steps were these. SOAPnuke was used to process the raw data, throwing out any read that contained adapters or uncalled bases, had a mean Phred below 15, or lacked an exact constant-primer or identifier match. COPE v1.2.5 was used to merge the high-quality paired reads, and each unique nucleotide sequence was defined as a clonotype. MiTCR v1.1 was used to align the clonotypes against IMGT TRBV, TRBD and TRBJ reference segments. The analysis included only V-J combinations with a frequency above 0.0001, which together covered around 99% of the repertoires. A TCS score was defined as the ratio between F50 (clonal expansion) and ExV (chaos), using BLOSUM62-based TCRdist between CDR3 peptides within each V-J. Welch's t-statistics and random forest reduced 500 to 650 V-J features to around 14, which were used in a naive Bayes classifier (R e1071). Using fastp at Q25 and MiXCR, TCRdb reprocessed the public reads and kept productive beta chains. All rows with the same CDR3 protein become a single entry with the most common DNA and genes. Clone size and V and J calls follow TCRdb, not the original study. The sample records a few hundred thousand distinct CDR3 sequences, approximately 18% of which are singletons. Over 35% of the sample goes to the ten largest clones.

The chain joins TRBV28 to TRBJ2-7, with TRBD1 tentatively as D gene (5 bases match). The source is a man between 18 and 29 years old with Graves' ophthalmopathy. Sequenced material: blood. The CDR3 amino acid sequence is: CASSTGLPSYEQYF. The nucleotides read TGTGCCAGCAGTACAGGTTTACCCTCCTACGAGCAGTACTTC.